Listed here are 27 T cell receptor beta chains from one sample, sequenced in a study of PD-L1 blockade in urothelial cancer. Noted time point: pretreatment peripheral blood. The protocol was immunoSEQ multiplex PCR, while the TCRdb copy is restricted to in-frame clones and leaves out a portion. This sample has about 33,000 clones, with under 90% found just once. Sequencing used PBMCs, obtained around atezolizumab (anti-PD-L1) treatment. These receptors originate from a man aged 60 to 75 with urothelial cancer.

For this clone: This CDR3 is also generated by other DNA sequences in the sample. The rearrangement joins TRBV19 to TRBJ2-7, with D possibly matching TRBD1 (6 bases). CDR3 length: 14 residues. Germline V gene sequence: CDR1 LNHDA, CDR2 SQIVND (reference sequence). Trimming stripped 3 bases from V and 3 bases from J, with 12 bases between. CDR3 residues: CASSITGQGYEQYF. DNA of the CDR3: TGTGCCAGTAGTATTACAGGGCAGGGCTACGAGCAGTACTTC.

This chain joins TRBV5-8 and TRBJ1-1; D might be TRBD1 (5 bases). Germline assignment: CDR1 SGHTS and CDR2 YDEGEE. V lost 5 bases to trimming and J lost 3 bases, with 17 bases between them. CDR3 length: 15 amino acids. The CDR3 DNA reads TGTGCCAGCAGGTGGGACTCCCAGGGTGACACTGAAGCTTTCTTT. Its protein is CASRWDSQGDTEAFF.

V gene TRBV18 combines with J gene TRBJ1-4; 8 bases line up with TRBD1. Per germline, CDR1 KGHSH and CDR2 LQKENI. With 3 bases clipped from V and 7 bases from J, the junction kept 7 bases outside the gene matches. The CDR3 extends over 15 amino acids. The CDR3 spells CASSPPQGGSEKLFF. The CDR3 DNA follows: TGTGCCAGCTCACCGCCACAGGGGGGGTCTGAAAAACTGTTTTTT. The variable domain in full, with the rest retrieved from reference TRBV18 and TRBJ1-4, is NAGVMQNPRHLVRRRGQEARLRCSPMKGHSHVYWYRQLPEEGLKFMVYLQKENIIDESGMPKERFSAEFPKEGPSILRIQQVVRGDSAAYFCASSPPQGGSEKLFFGSGTQLSVL.

This clone was seen just once. CDR3 sequence (DNA): TGTGCCAGCAGCTTAGTTCCGACAGGGTCTGGAAACACCATATATTTT. This encodes CASSLVPTGSGNTIYF. The V call is TRBV11-2, the J call TRBJ1-3; 7 bases agree with TRBD1. CDR1 SGHAT and CDR2 FQNNGV come from the germline V gene. This CDR3 spans 16 amino acids. J lost 1 base, V lost 1 base, and 4 bases had no gene match.

This chain joins TRBV7-9 and TRBJ1-1, with 8 bases identical to TRBD1. The CDR3 has 14 residues. Looked up from germline, CDR1 is SEHNR and CDR2 is FQNEAQ (reference sequence). V lost 4 bases to trimming and J lost 0 bases; unmatched junction nucleotides: 1. CDR3 sequence: CASSSDRVNTEAFF. DNA for the CDR3: TGTGCCAGCAGCTCGGACAGGGTGAACACTGAAGCTTTCTTT.

The V gene is TRBV5-4, the J gene TRBJ2-3; maybe TRBD2 (6 bases). CDR1 and CDR2 (germline): SGHNT, YYREEE (reference sequence). V was clipped by 5 bases and J by 2 bases, with 9 bases between them. This CDR3 contains 13 residues. The CDR3 DNA reads TGTGCCAGCAGGCGGCGGGACACAGATACGCAGTATTTT. Protein product: CASRRRDTDTQYF.

J is TRBJ2-3 and V is TRBV5-8; D not resolved. The CDR3 length is 12 residues. V was clipped by 5 bases and J by 6 bases, with 10 bases between them. Germline loops: CDR1 SGHTS, CDR2 YDEGEE. CDR3 residues: CASSFLRDTQYF. CDR3 DNA sequence: TGTGCCAGCAGTTTTCTTCGGGATACGCAGTATTTT.

The CDR3, as DNA: TGCAGCGTCGGAGAGGTCGGGAACTATGGCTACACCTTC. Translation: CSVGEVGNYGYTF. V and J are TRBV29-1 and TRBJ1-2; D ambiguous. Germline values: CDR1 SQVTM, CDR2 ANQGSEA. V dropped 6 bases and J dropped 2 bases, with 13 bases sitting between them. CDR3 size: 13 residues.

This rearrangement joins TRBV5-1 to TRBJ2-7; 9 bases line up with TRBD1. After removal of 0 bases from V and 1 base from J, the junction contained 2 bases not matched to a gene. This CDR3 region has 15 residues. Per the germline V gene, CDR1 is SGHRS and CDR2 is YFSETQ. The CDR3 protein is CASSLGQGVSYEQYF. For the CDR3, the DNA is TGCGCCAGCAGCTTGGGACAGGGGGTGTCCTACGAGCAGTACTTC.

The chain employs TRBV2 and TRBJ2-1; 8 bases are a match to TRBD1. Germline lookup yields CDR1 SNHLY and CDR2 FYNNEI. The junction had 6 bases not matched to a gene; V was cut back by 7 bases and J by 4 bases. The CDR3 loop spans 14 amino acids. The CDR3 region has the DNA TGTGCCAGCACCCCCGGGACAGGTTACAATGAGCAGTTCTTC. It translates to CASTPGTGYNEQFF.

This chain joins TRBV9 and TRBJ2-7, with 8 bases lining up with TRBD2. V was pared by 2 bases and J by 3 bases, with 7 bases of the junction left unmatched. Germline lookup yields CDR1 SGDLS and CDR2 YYNGEE. This CDR3 contains 15 residues. CDR3: CASSVLAGSNYEQYF. CDR3 sequence (DNA): TGTGCCAGCAGCGTTTTAGCGGGATCCAACTACGAGCAGTACTTC.

The V call is TRBV19, the J call TRBJ1-5; maybe TRBD1 (5 bases). The CDR3 covers 15 residues. Germline values: CDR1 LNHDA, CDR2 SQIVND (reference sequence). Deletions cut 5 bases from V and 7 bases from J, with 18 bases between. CDR3 region: CASSPSWRDGQPQHF. CDR3 sequence (DNA): TGTGCCAGTAGTCCCTCGTGGAGGGACGGACAGCCCCAGCATTTT.

The chain employs TRBV9 and TRBJ2-3, with D perhaps matching TRBD2 (6 bases). Trimming left V 3 bases short and J 3 bases short, with 14 bases between. CDR1 is SGDLS, CDR2 YYNGEE, per germline. This CDR3 spans 15 amino acids. The DNA of the CDR3 is TGTGCCAGCAGCGCCCGACTAGGGCTGACAGATACGCAGTATTTT. Amino acid sequence: CASSARLGLTDTQYF.

The chain has TRBV7-2 and TRBJ2-7; D may be TRBD1 (5 bases). CDR1 and CDR2 from the germline V gene are SGHTA and FQGNSA. V was cut by 1 base and J by 7 bases, with 14 bases left in between. This CDR3 has 14 residues. CDR3 in DNA: TGTGCCAGCAGCTTAGGCTTAGGGGCTGGGGAGCAGTACTTC. Its protein is CASSLGLGAGEQYF.

CDR3 in DNA: TGTGCCAGCAGTTTCATAGCGGCACGCTACGAGCAGTACTTC. Its protein is CASSFIAARYEQYF. The chain combines TRBV6-1 with TRBJ2-7, with D possibly matching TRBD2 (6 bases). The length of the CDR3 is 14 residues. The V gene's germline CDR1 is MNHNS and CDR2 SASEGT. V lost 5 bases, J lost 3 bases, and 14 bases lay in between.

In nucleotides, the CDR3 is TGTGCCAGCAGTGAGCAACTAGCGGGAGGCACAGATACGCAGTATTTT. Protein sequence: CASSEQLAGGTDTQYF. V and J are TRBV6-1 and TRBJ2-3; 11 bases are shared with TRBD2. The germline gives CDR1 MNHNS, CDR2 SASEGT. The CDR3 extends over 16 amino acids. With V trimmed by 3 bases and J by 1 base, 3 bases remained unmatched.

The chain combines TRBV10-2 with TRBJ1-1; D is unclear. Trimming took off 2 bases at V and 6 bases at J, with 10 bases between the two ends. Germline CDR1 WSHSY, CDR2 SAAADI. This CDR3 has 13 amino acids. CDR3 bases: TGCGCCAGCAGTGAGACGCAGAGGGCTGAAGCTTTCTTT. Its protein product is CASSETQRAEAFF.

V and J are TRBV29-1 and TRBJ1-6; D may be TRBD1 (6 bases). Deletions cut 7 bases from V and 0 bases from J, with 10 bases between. Germline V gene sequence: CDR1 SQVTM, CDR2 ANQGSEA. The CDR3 is 14 residues long. The CDR3 DNA sequence: TGCAGCGCTCAGACAGGCTCCTATAATTCACCCCTCCACTTT. Amino acids: CSAQTGSYNSPLHF.

This rearrangement joins TRBV9 to TRBJ2-7, with TRBD2 as a possible D gene (5 bases). V was trimmed by 0 bases and J by 3 bases, leaving 13 bases between them. Germline V gene lookup returns CDR1 SGDLS and CDR2 YYNGEE. The CDR3 contains 15 residues. This CDR3 is CASSVGTVANYEQYF. The CDR3, as DNA: TGTGCCAGCAGCGTAGGTACAGTAGCGAACTACGAGCAGTACTTC.

The chain employs TRBV5-6 and TRBJ1-1; D is unclear. Germline V gene sequence: CDR1 SGHDT, CDR2 YYEEEE. This CDR3 region has 16 residues. V was pared by 4 bases and J by 0 bases, with 16 bases between. The CDR3 loop reads CASSPRVVVMNTEAFF. The CDR3 DNA reads TGTGCCAGCAGCCCTCGGGTCGTGGTAATGAACACTGAAGCTTTCTTT.

The V gene is TRBV2, the J gene TRBJ2-2; D uncertain. V gave up 6 bases and J gave up 2 bases, with 10 bases separating them. There are 14 residues in the CDR3. Germline CDR1 is SNHLY and CDR2 is FYNNEI. The CDR3 spells CASRLAPNTGELFF. The CDR3 nucleotides read TGTGCCAGCAGGCTCGCGCCAAACACCGGGGAGCTGTTTTTT.

The chain carries TRBV10-2 and TRBJ2-1, with 10 positions matching TRBD2. The germline gives CDR1 WSHSY, CDR2 SAAADI. The CDR3 covers 12 residues. V was clipped by 6 bases and J by 8 bases; unmatched bases: 1. CDR3 bases: TGCGCCAGCAGCCTAGCGGGAGATGAGCAGTTCTTC. Translating gives CASSLAGDEQFF.

The chain has TRBV5-1 and TRBJ2-6; 8 bases fit TRBD2. Germline-derived CDR1 and CDR2 are SGHRS and YFSETQ. With V trimmed by 1 base and J by 4 bases, 7 bases remained unmatched. This CDR3 is built from 17 residues. The chain's CDR3 is CASSLSAGGTGANVLTF. The CDR3 coding sequence is TGCGCCAGCAGCTTGTCCGCGGGGGGCACCGGGGCCAACGTCCTGACTTTC. Full variable domain (remainder filled in from reference TRBV5-1 and TRBJ2-6): KAGVTQTPRYLIKTRGQQVTLSCSPISGHRSVSWYQQTPGQGLQFLFEYFSETQRNKGNFPGRFSGRQFSNSRSEMNVSTLELGDSALYLCASSLSAGGTGANVLTFGAGSRLTVL.

V and J are TRBV5-1 and TRBJ2-2; D might be TRBD2 (5 bases). Trimming removed 1 base at V and 8 bases at J, with 12 bases between. Per germline, CDR1 SGHRS and CDR2 YFSETQ. The CDR3 covers 14 residues. The CDR3 region has the DNA TGCGCCAGCAGCTTGCTTACCGGGGAGGGGGAGCTGTTTTTT. This encodes CASSLLTGEGELFF. Full variable domain (outside the CDR3, taken from reference TRBV5-1 and TRBJ2-2): KAGVTQTPRYLIKTRGQQVTLSCSPISGHRSVSWYQQTPGQGLQFLFEYFSETQRNKGNFPGRFSGRQFSNSRSEMNVSTLELGDSALYLCASSLLTGEGELFFGEGSRLTVL.

This chain links TRBV29-1 with TRBJ1-3; no reliable D call. The V end was cut by 2 bases, the J end by 4 bases, with 9 bases between. This CDR3 spans 13 amino acids. Germline CDR1 is SQVTM and CDR2 is ANQGSEA. The chain's CDR3 is CSVESGSGNTIYF. The CDR3 DNA sequence: TGCAGCGTTGAATCCGGGTCAGGAAACACCATATATTTT. Filled out from reference TRBV29-1 and TRBJ1-3, the complete variable domain reads SAVISQKPSRDICQRGTSLTIQCQVDSQVTMMFWYRQQPGQSLTLIATANQGSEATYESGFVIDKFPISRPNLTFSTLTVSNMSPEDSSIYLCSVESGSGNTIYFGEGSWLTVV.

The rearrangement links TRBV10-3 to TRBJ2-4; 8 bases agree with TRBD2. The V and J ends lost 10 bases and 3 bases, in that order; junction bases with no gene match: 8. Looked up from germline, CDR1 is ENHRY and CDR2 is SYGVKD. The CDR3 runs 14 residues. CDR3 residues: CATSIGGDKNIQYF. The CDR3, as DNA: TGTGCCACCTCCATCGGGGGGGACAAAAACATTCAGTACTTC.

To note about this clone: In the same sample, other DNA sequences code for this CDR3. This rearrangement joins TRBV19 to TRBJ2-3, with 9 bases matching TRBD2. CDR3 length: 14 residues. In germline, CDR1 is LNHDA, CDR2 SQIVND (reference sequence). V was clipped by 6 bases and J by 3 bases; unmatched bases: 4. The CDR3 loop reads CASSPGLATDTQYF. The CDR3 DNA sequence: TGTGCCAGTAGCCCCGGACTAGCGACAGATACGCAGTATTTT. Filled out from reference TRBV19 and TRBJ2-3, the complete variable domain reads DGGITQSPKYLFRKEGQNVTLSCEQNLNHDAMYWYRQDPGQGLRLIYYSQIVNDFQKGDIAEGYSVSREKKESFPLTVTSAQKNPTAFYLCASSPGLATDTQYFGPGTRLTVL.